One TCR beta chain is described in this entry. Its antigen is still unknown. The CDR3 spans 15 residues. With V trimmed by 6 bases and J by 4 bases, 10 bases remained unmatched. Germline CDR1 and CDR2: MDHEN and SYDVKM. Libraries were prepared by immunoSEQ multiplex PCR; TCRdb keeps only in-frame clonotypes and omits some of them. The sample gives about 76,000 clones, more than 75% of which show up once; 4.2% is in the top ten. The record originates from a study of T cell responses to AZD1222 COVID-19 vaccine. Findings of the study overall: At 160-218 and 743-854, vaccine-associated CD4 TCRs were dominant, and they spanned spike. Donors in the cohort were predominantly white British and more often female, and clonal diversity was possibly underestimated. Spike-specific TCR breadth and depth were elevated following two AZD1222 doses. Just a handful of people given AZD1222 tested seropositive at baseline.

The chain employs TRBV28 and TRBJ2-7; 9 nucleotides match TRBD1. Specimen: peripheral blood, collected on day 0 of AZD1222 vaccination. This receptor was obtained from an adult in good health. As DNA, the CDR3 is TGTGCCAGCAGAAGATCCGGGACAGGGCGATACGAGCAGTACTTC. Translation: CASRRSGTGRYEQYF.